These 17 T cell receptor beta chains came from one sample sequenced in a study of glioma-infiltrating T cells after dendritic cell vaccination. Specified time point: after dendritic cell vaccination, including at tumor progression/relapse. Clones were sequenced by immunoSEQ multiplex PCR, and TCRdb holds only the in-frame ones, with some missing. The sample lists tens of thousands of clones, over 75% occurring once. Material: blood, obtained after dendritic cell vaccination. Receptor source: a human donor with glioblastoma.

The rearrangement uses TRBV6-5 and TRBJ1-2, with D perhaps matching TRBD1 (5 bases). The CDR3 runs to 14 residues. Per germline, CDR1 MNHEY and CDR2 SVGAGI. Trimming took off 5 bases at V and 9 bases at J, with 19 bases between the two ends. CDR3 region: CASSEGVSGGSYTF. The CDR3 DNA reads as TGTGCCAGCAGTGAAGGGGTTAGCGGGGGGAGCTACACCTTC.

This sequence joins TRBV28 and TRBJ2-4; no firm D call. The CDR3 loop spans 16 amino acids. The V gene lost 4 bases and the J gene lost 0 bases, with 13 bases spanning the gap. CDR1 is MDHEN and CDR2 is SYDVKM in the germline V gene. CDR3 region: CASSSTANLAKNIQYF. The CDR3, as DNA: TGTGCCAGCAGTTCAACAGCAAACCTAGCCAAAAACATTCAGTACTTC.

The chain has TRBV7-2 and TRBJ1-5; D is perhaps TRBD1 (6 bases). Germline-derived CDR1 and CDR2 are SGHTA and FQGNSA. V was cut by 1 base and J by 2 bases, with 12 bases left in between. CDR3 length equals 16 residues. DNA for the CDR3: TGTGCCAGCAGCTTAGTCGGGGGGGCGGGCAATCAGCCCCAGCATTTT. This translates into CASSLVGGAGNQPQHF. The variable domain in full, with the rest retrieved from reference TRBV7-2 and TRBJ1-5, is GAGVSQSPSNKVTEKGKDVELRCDPISGHTALYWYRQSLGQGLEFLIYFQGNSAPDKSGLPSDRFSAERTGGSVSTLTIQRTQQEDSAVYLCASSLVGGAGNQPQHFGDGTRLSIL.

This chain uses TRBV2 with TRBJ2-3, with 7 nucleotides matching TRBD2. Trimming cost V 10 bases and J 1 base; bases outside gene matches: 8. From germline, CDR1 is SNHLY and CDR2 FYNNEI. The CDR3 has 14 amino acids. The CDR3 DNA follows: TGTGCCATCCCGGGAGGCGGGGGCACAGATACGCAGTATTTT. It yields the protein CAIPGGGGTDTQYF.

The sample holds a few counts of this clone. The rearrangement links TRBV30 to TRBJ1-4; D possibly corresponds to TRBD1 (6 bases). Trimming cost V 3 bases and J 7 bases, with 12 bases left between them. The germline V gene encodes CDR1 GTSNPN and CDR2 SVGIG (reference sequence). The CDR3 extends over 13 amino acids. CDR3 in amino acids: CAWSRGWGEKLFF. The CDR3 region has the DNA TGTGCCTGGAGCAGGGGATGGGGTGAAAAACTGTTTTTT.

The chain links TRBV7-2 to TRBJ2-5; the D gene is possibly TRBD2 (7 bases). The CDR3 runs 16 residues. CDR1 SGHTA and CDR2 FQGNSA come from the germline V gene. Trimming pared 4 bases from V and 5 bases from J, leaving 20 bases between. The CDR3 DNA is TGTGCCAGCAGCTATACCGCGGGGGCCGGGAGGGAGACCCAGTACTTC. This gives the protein CASSYTAGAGRETQYF.

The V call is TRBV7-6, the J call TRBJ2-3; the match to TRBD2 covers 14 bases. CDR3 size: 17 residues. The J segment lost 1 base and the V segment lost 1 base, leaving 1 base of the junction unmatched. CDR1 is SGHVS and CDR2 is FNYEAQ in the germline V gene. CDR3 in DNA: TGTGCCAGCAGCTTAGGACTAGCGGGGGGGGGCACAGATACGCAGTATTTT. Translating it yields CASSLGLAGGGTDTQYF. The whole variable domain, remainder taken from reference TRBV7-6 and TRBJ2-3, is GAGVSQSPRYKVTKRGQDVALRCDPISGHVSLYWYRQALGQGPEFLTYFNYEAQQDKSGLPNDRFSAERPEGSISTLTIQRTEQRDSAMYRCASSLGLAGGGTDTQYFGPGTRLTVL.

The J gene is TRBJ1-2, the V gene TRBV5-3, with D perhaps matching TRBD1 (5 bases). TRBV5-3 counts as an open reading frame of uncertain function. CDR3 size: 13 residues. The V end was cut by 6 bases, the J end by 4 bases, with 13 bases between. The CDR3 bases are TGTGCCAGAACCTCTGTAGGGGTCTATGGCTACACCTTC. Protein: CARTSVGVYGYTF.

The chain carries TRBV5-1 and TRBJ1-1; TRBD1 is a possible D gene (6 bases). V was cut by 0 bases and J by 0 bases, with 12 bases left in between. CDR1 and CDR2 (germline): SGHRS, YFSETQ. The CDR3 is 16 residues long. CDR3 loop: CASSLEGQGMNTEAFF. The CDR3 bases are TGCGCCAGCAGCTTGGAAGGGCAGGGGATGAACACTGAAGCTTTCTTT. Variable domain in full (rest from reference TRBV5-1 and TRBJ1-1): KAGVTQTPRYLIKTRGQQVTLSCSPISGHRSVSWYQQTPGQGLQFLFEYFSETQRNKGNFPGRFSGRQFSNSRSEMNVSTLELGDSALYLCASSLEGQGMNTEAFFGQGTRLTVV.

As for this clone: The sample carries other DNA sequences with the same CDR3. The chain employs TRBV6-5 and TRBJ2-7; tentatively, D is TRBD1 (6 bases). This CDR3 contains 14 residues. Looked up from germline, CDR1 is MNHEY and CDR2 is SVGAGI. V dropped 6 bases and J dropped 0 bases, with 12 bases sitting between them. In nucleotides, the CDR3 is TGTGCCAGCAGCAGGACAGCGAGCTCCTACGAGCAGTACTTC. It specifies CASSRTASSYEQYF.

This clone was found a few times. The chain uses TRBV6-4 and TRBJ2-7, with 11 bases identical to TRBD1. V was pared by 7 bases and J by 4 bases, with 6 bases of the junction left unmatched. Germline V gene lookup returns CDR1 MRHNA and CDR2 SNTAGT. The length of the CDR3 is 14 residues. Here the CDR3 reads CASTWTGGLYEQYF. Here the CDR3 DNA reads TGTGCCAGCACCTGGACAGGGGGCCTATACGAGCAGTACTTC.

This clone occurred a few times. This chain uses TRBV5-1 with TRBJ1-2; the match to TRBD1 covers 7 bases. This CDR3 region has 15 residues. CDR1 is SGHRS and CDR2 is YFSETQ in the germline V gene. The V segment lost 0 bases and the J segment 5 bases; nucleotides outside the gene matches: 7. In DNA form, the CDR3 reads TGCGCCAGCAGCTTGGAGGGGGCTGGTTCATATGGCTACACCTTC. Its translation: CASSLEGAGSYGYTF. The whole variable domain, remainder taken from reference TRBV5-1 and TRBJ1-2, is KAGVTQTPRYLIKTRGQQVTLSCSPISGHRSVSWYQQTPGQGLQFLFEYFSETQRNKGNFPGRFSGRQFSNSRSEMNVSTLELGDSALYLCASSLEGAGSYGYTFGSGTRLTVV.

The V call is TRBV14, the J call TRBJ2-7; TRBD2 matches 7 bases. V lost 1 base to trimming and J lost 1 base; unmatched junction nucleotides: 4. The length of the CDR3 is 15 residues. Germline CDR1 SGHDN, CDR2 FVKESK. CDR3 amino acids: CASSQVQGGSYEQYF. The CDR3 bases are TGTGCCAGCAGCCAAGTTCAGGGAGGGTCCTACGAGCAGTACTTC.

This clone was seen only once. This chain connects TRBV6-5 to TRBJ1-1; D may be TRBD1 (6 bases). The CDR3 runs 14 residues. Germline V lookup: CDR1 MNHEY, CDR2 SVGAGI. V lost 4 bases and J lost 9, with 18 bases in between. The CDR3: CASSSQTGVVQAFF. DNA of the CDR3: TGTGCCAGCAGTTCCCAGACAGGAGTGGTACAAGCTTTCTTT.

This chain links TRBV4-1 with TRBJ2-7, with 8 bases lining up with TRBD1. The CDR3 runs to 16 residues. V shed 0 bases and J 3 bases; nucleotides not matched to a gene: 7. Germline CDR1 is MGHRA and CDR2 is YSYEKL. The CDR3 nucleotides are TGCGCCAGCAGCCAAGATCTAGGACAGGGTTTCTACGAGCAGTACTTC. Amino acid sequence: CASSQDLGQGFYEQYF.

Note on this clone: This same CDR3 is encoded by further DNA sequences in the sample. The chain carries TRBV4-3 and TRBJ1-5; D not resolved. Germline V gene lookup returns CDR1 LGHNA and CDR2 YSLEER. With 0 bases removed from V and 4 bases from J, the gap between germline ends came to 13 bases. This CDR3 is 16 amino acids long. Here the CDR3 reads CASSQDLRGGNQPQHF. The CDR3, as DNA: TGCGCCAGCAGCCAAGATCTCCGGGGAGGGAATCAGCCCCAGCATTTT.

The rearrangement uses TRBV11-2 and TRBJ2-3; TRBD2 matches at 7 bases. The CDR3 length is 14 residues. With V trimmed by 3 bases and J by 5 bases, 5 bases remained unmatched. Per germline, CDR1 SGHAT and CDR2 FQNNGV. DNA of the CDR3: TGTGCCAGCAGCTTTGGCCGGGGGGAAGATACGCAGTATTTT. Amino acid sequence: CASSFGRGEDTQYF.